Below, 6 T cell receptor beta chains from the same sample are listed, as sequenced in a study of T cells after yellow fever vaccination. TCRdb re-derived calls from the 5' RACE reads in MiXCR, one entry per CDR3 protein. The sample includes some 320,000 distinct CDR3 sequences, 8.5% to 10% seen only once; the top ten take approximately 18%. This specimen was PBMCs, taken on the day of the first yellow fever vaccination. All receptors derive from a man in his late teens or twenties who received the YFV17D yellow fever vaccine.

This clonotype turned up a few times. The CDR3 DNA reads as TGTGCCAGCACCTTAGACAGGGGGAGCAATCAGCCCCAGCATTTT. Amino acids: CASTLDRGSNQPQHF. J is TRBJ1-5 and V is TRBV6-1; 9 bases map to TRBD1. The CDR3 covers 15 residues. V lost 7 bases, J lost 1 base, and 5 bases stayed unmatched. In germline, CDR1 is MNHNS, CDR2 SASEGT.

This rearrangement joins TRBV12-3 or TRBV12-4 to TRBJ2-2; D ambiguous. V was pared by 3 bases and J by 0 bases, with 5 bases between. This CDR3 is 14 amino acids long. DNA of the CDR3: TGTGCCAGCAGTTTTAGGGCGAACACCGGGGAGCTGTTTTTT. This codes for CASSFRANTGELFF.

The chain employs TRBV6-1 and TRBJ1-2; TRBD1 might be the D (5 bases). The V and J ends lost 6 bases and 0 bases respectively, with 14 bases between them. Per the germline V gene, CDR1 is MNHNS and CDR2 is SASEGT. The CDR3 is 15 amino acids. The CDR3 region is CASRAAGTSNYGYTF. The CDR3 DNA follows: TGTGCCAGCAGGGCCGCCGGGACCTCTAACTATGGCTACACCTTC.

Ten or more counts support this clonotype. V is TRBV4-1 and J is TRBJ2-1, with 11 bases identical to TRBD2. Germline CDR1 MGHRA, CDR2 YSYEKL. V shed 0 bases and J 5 bases; nucleotides not matched to a gene: 9. This CDR3 is 18 amino acids long. This chain's CDR3 is CASSQDRLAGGPDNEQFF. CDR3 DNA sequence: TGCGCCAGCAGCCAAGATCGGTTAGCGGGGGGGCCGGACAATGAGCAGTTCTTC.

In its sample, this clonotype was seen a few times. The chain combines TRBV5-6 with TRBJ1-2; D unclear. V lost 0 bases and J lost 1, with 7 bases in between. In germline, CDR1 is SGHDT, CDR2 YYEEEE. The CDR3 runs 14 residues. CDR3 loop: CASSLGPLNYGYTF. The DNA for the CDR3 is TGTGCCAGCAGCTTGGGACCGCTTAACTATGGCTACACCTTC.

This clonotype has a count of ten or more. The CDR3 nucleotides read TGTGCCAGCAGCTTGGGACAGGTCAATCAGCCCCAGCATTTT. Protein: CASSLGQVNQPQHF. This chain connects TRBV7-9 to TRBJ1-5; 8 nucleotides agree with TRBD1. Germline CDR1 and CDR2: SEHNR and FQNEAQ (reference sequence). The CDR3 is 14 amino acids. V gave up 3 bases and J gave up 3 bases; unmatched junction bases: 1.